This T cell receptor (beta chain) was recorded in a study of blood T cell repertoires in COVID-19. Study at large: Material from acute and convalescent COVID-19 was sourced from the United States, Italy and Spain. The cDNA or gDNA used as material had been derived from T cells, B-cell-depleted T cells, or PBMCs.

Per the original methods: Scientists estimated how many nucleated cells there were by amplifying reference gene primers. Only in-frame clones appear in the TCRdb table, and some are missing; sequencing was by immunoSEQ multiplex PCR. The DNA gave D and trimming, while V, J and clone size come from that table. This table holds more than 120,000 clones, about 87% found once. This TCR derives from a woman aged 50 to 65 with acute or convalescent COVID-19. Sequenced material: peripheral blood.

The CDR3 DNA reads as TGTGCCAGCAGCGATCGGGACATCGGAGGCTACACCTTC. Its translation is CASSDRDIGGYTF. The chain employs TRBV3-1 (or the pseudogene TRBV3-2) and TRBJ1-2; D is perhaps TRBD1 (6 bases). Germline V gene sequence: CDR1 LGHDT, CDR2 YNNKEL (reference sequence). V was shortened by 5 bases and J by 8 bases, with 15 bases between the two germline ends. CDR3 length equals 13 residues.